What follows are 23 T cell receptor beta chains derived from one specimen sequenced in a study of cytomegalovirus exposure and HLA in healthy donors. Vbeta (60) and Jbeta (13) primers were used in the PCR. TCRdb keeps only in-frame clones here, not all; method: immunoSEQ multiplex PCR. The repertoire holds 150,000 to 200,000 clones, with about 80% as singletons. Material for sequencing was PBMCs. The receptors come from a man aged 30 to 39 in good health and CMV-seronegative.

The chain has TRBV7-6 and TRBJ2-1; 8 nucleotides line up with TRBD1. The V gene end was trimmed by 1 base and the J gene end by 3 bases; junction bases not matched to a gene: 5. CDR3 length equals 16 residues. Germline loops: CDR1 SGHVS, CDR2 FNYEAQ. CDR3 residues: CASSLGQGAIYNEQFF. The CDR3 DNA reads TGTGCCAGCAGCTTAGGGCAGGGGGCAATCTACAATGAGCAGTTCTTC. Looking up the rest from reference TRBV7-6 and TRBJ2-1 gives the full variable domain: GAGVSQSPRYKVTKRGQDVALRCDPISGHVSLYWYRQALGQGPEFLTYFNYEAQQDKSGLPNDRFSAERPEGSISTLTIQRTEQRDSAMYRCASSLGQGAIYNEQFFGPGTRLTVL.

The V call is TRBV7-6, the J call TRBJ2-7; TRBD2 agrees at 7 bases. CDR3 length: 13 residues. V shed 5 bases, J shed 4 bases, and the junction held 5 bases outside the gene matches. Germline CDR1 and CDR2: SGHVS and FNYEAQ. CDR3 loop: CASSSGIQYEQYF. In DNA, the CDR3 is TGTGCCAGCAGCAGCGGGATCCAATACGAGCAGTACTTC.

This chain links TRBV27 with TRBJ2-7, with a weak D call TRBD1 (5 bases). This CDR3 has 13 residues. The V gene's germline CDR1 is MNHEY and CDR2 SMNVEV (reference sequence). Trimming left V 4 bases short and J 4 bases short, with 11 bases between. CDR3 bases: TGTGCCAGCAGTTCAGGGTCCCCATACGAGCAGTACTTC. Translating it yields CASSSGSPYEQYF.

The chain has TRBV30 and TRBJ2-2; TRBD1 matches at 10 bases. Germline values: CDR1 GTSNPN, CDR2 SVGIG (reference sequence). The CDR3 is 17 residues long. V shed 1 base and J 5 bases; nucleotides not matched to a gene: 10. Here the CDR3 DNA reads TGTGCCTGGAGTGAAGGTTCCGACAGGGGGCTAACCGGGGAGCTGTTTTTT. This encodes CAWSEGSDRGLTGELFF.

The J gene is TRBJ1-1, the V gene TRBV7-2, with D uncertain. The CDR3 is 14 residues long. Germline CDR1 is SGHTA and CDR2 is FQGNSA. The V end was cut by 1 base, the J end by 0 bases, with 6 bases between. CDR3 bases: TGTGCCAGCAGCTTAGGAGCATTGAACACTGAAGCTTTCTTT. It encodes CASSLGALNTEAFF.

This clone was seen a single time. This chain's CDR3 is CASRAATDMNTEAFF. The CDR3 DNA sequence: TGTGCCAGCAGAGCCGCGACAGACATGAACACTGAAGCTTTCTTT. The rearrangement uses TRBV7-6 and TRBJ1-1; a weak D match, TRBD1 (5 bases). This CDR3 spans 15 amino acids. Germline V gene sequence: CDR1 SGHVS, CDR2 FNYEAQ. Between the trimmed V and J ends, which lost 6 bases and 0 bases, there was a span of 14 bases.

The chain employs TRBV5-1 and TRBJ2-7; a weak D match, TRBD1 (6 bases). The CDR3 has 15 residues. Trimming pared 0 bases from V and 2 bases from J, leaving 12 bases between. Germline loops: CDR1 SGHRS, CDR2 YFSETQ. For the CDR3, the DNA is TGCGCCAGCAGCTTGGAGTTACAGGGAACCTACGAGCAGTACTTC. This translates into CASSLELQGTYEQYF. Together with reference TRBV5-1 and TRBJ2-7, the CDR3 gives the full variable domain: KAGVTQTPRYLIKTRGQQVTLSCSPISGHRSVSWYQQTPGQGLQFLFEYFSETQRNKGNFPGRFSGRQFSNSRSEMNVSTLELGDSALYLCASSLELQGTYEQYFGPGTRLTVT.

The chain links TRBV27 to TRBJ2-5, with D unclear. This CDR3 contains 8 residues. The germline CDR1 and CDR2 sequences are MNHEY and SMNVEV (reference sequence). Between the trimmed V and J ends, which lost 6 bases and 10 bases, there was a span of 3 bases. The chain's CDR3 is CASSLQYF. CDR3 DNA: TGTGCCAGCAGCCTCCAGTACTTC.

J is TRBJ2-1 and V is TRBV9; 9 bases map to TRBD2. This CDR3 has 16 amino acids. Germline assignment: CDR1 SGDLS and CDR2 YYNGEE. Unmatched junction bases numbered 13, after V lost 3 bases and J lost 9 bases. The CDR3 loop is CASSASYSGSLREQFF. CDR3 coding DNA: TGTGCCAGCAGCGCAAGCTATAGCGGGAGCCTCCGTGAGCAGTTCTTC.

The chain joins TRBV27 to TRBJ2-7; D might be TRBD1 (5 bases). From germline, CDR1 is MNHEY and CDR2 SMNVEV (reference sequence). V was shortened by 0 bases and J by 2 bases, with 5 bases between the two germline ends. This CDR3 is 13 amino acids long. For the CDR3, the DNA is TGTGCCAGCAGTTTATCAGGGGCCTACGAGCAGTACTTC. Amino acid sequence: CASSLSGAYEQYF.

The chain has TRBV29-1 and TRBJ1-4; 9 nucleotides line up with TRBD1. With 2 bases clipped from V and 8 bases from J, the junction kept 6 bases outside the gene matches. Germline V gene data show CDR1 as SQVTM and CDR2 as ANQGSEA. The CDR3 covers 14 residues. DNA for the CDR3: TGCAGCGTTGAAAAGAAGGGACAGGGAGAAAAACTGTTTTTT. Amino acid sequence: CSVEKKGQGEKLFF.

This chain links TRBV4-1 with TRBJ2-7; 14 bases are a match to TRBD2. CDR1 is MGHRA, CDR2 YSYEKL, per germline. The V and J ends lost 3 bases and 4 bases, in that order; junction bases with no gene match: 2. The CDR3 consists of 15 residues. CDR3 coding DNA: TGCGCCAGCAGCCACCGACTAGCGGGAGGGTACGAGCAGTACTTC. Translating gives CASSHRLAGGYEQYF.

This clone was seen a few times. The chain recombines TRBV6-1 with TRBJ1-3; no clear D gene. Germline CDR1 reads MNHNS; CDR2 reads SASEGT. This CDR3 comprises 12 residues. The V and J ends lost 6 bases and 8 bases respectively, with 11 bases between them. The CDR3 bases are TGTGCCAGCAGCCCCCAAGGAGACACCATATATTTT. This sequence encodes CASSPQGDTIYF.

The chain uses TRBV28 and TRBJ1-2; weak D call: TRBD1 (6 bases). CDR3 length equals 16 residues. Deletions cut 1 base from V and 2 bases from J, with 14 bases between. CDR1 and CDR2 from the germline V gene are MDHEN and SYDVKM. The CDR3 loop reads CASSLLGQNKNYGYTF. CDR3 DNA: TGTGCCAGCAGTTTATTAGGACAGAATAAGAACTATGGCTACACCTTC.

The chain has TRBV11-3 and TRBJ2-3; 8 nucleotides line up with TRBD2. Trimming at V came to 1 base and at J to 4 bases, leaving 7 bases not matched to a gene. The germline CDR1 and CDR2 sequences are SGHNT and YENEEA. The CDR3 runs 16 residues. CDR3 amino acids: CASSLAPSGSSDTQYF. As DNA, the CDR3 is TGTGCCAGCAGCTTAGCTCCTAGCGGGTCTTCAGATACGCAGTATTTT.

The V and J genes are TRBV27 and TRBJ2-7; a weak D match, TRBD1 (5 bases). This CDR3 has 14 residues. The V and J ends lost 5 bases and 7 bases respectively, with 18 bases between them. The V gene's germline CDR1 is MNHEY and CDR2 SMNVEV (reference sequence). The CDR3 loop is CASSKNPTVFEQYF. CDR3 coding DNA: TGTGCCAGCAGTAAAAACCCGACAGTTTTTGAGCAGTACTTC.

The gene calls are TRBV7-6 and TRBJ2-1, with 7 bases matching TRBD1. The germline V gene encodes CDR1 SGHVS and CDR2 FNYEAQ. This CDR3 has 14 residues. Germline trimming cut 4 bases from V and 7 bases from J; bases unmatched to any gene: 7. The CDR3 DNA reads as TGTGCCAGCAGCTCTCAGTCAGGGGGTAATGAGCAGTTCTTC. This translates into CASSSQSGGNEQFF. Supplemented by reference TRBV7-6 and TRBJ2-1, the full variable domain reads GAGVSQSPRYKVTKRGQDVALRCDPISGHVSLYWYRQALGQGPEFLTYFNYEAQQDKSGLPNDRFSAERPEGSISTLTIQRTEQRDSAMYRCASSSQSGGNEQFFGPGTRLTVL.

With regard to this clone: At one end, the junction sequence differs from germline, possibly due to a read error. The chain links TRBV6-1 to TRBJ2-5; 10 nucleotides align to TRBD1. Germline-derived CDR1 and CDR2 are MNHNS and SASEGT. The CDR3 has 15 residues. The CDR3 region is CASSEGRTGGVTQYF. As DNA, the CDR3 is TGTGCCAGCAGCGAAGGTCGGACAGGGGGAGTGACCCAGTACTTC.

In this sample, this clone turned up a few times. J is TRBJ2-5 and V is TRBV2, with TRBD2 matching over 7 bases. The CDR3 is 14 residues long. Looked up from germline, CDR1 is SNHLY and CDR2 is FYNNEI. Trimming at V came to 3 bases and at J to 4 bases, leaving 5 bases not matched to a gene. CDR3 in amino acids: CASSEIGGRETQYF. The CDR3 nucleotides are TGTGCCAGCAGTGAGATAGGCGGGAGAGAGACCCAGTACTTC.

This chain connects TRBV2 to TRBJ2-3, with D perhaps matching TRBD2 (6 bases). Germline V CDR1 and CDR2: SNHLY, FYNNEI. The CDR3 sequence is 14 residues long. V lost 4 bases, J lost 6 bases, and 14 bases lay in between. The CDR3 nucleotides are TGTGCCAGCAGTGTCGGTGGGACTGGTGATACGCAGTATTTT. Translation gives CASSVGGTGDTQYF.

This clone appeared a single time. The chain carries TRBV18 and TRBJ2-2, with D perhaps matching TRBD1 (5 bases). V was trimmed by 2 bases and J by 4 bases, leaving 5 bases between them. The CDR3 is 13 amino acids. Germline V gene lookup returns CDR1 KGHSH and CDR2 LQKENI. The CDR3 is CASSPGATGELFF. As DNA, the CDR3 is TGTGCCAGCTCACCAGGGGCCACCGGGGAGCTGTTTTTT.

This clone was found once. The DNA of the CDR3 is TGTGCCAGCAGTGTGGTGGCCGCAAACACCGGGGAGCTGTTTTTT. It encodes CASSVVAANTGELFF. V and J are TRBV2 and TRBJ2-2; D uncertain. CDR1 and CDR2 (germline): SNHLY, FYNNEI. This CDR3 spans 15 amino acids. V gave up 4 bases and J gave up 2 bases, with 11 bases separating them.

V is TRBV6-4 and J is TRBJ1-2; 8 bases line up with TRBD1. Per germline, CDR1 MRHNA and CDR2 SNTAGT. The V gene end was trimmed by 4 bases and the J gene end by 4 bases; junction bases not matched to a gene: 2. CDR3 length: 13 residues. This chain's CDR3 is CASSGTGLYGYTF. The CDR3 DNA follows: TGTGCCAGCAGTGGGACAGGGCTCTATGGCTACACCTTC.